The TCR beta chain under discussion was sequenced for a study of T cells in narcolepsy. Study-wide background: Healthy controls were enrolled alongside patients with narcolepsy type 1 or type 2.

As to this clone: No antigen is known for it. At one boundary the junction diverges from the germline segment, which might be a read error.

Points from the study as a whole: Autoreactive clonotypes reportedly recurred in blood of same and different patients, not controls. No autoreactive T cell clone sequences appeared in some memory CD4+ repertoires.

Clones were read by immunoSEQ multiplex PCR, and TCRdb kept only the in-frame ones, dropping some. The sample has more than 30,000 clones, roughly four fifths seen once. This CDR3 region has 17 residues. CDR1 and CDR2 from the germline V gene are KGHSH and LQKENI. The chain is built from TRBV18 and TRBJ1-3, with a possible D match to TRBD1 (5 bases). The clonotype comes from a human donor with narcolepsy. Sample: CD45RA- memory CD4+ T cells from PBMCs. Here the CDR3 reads CAGSPPGRLYSGNTIYF. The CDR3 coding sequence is TGTGCCGGCTCACCACCGGGACGGTTATACTCTGGAAACACCATATATTTT.